Detailed here is one TCR beta chain. Its antigen is not identified. Sequencing used immunoSEQ multiplex PCR; TCRdb keeps in-frame clones, though not all of them. This sample has 150,000 to 200,000 clones, with just over 90% found just once. The sample is drawn from a study of T cell responses to AZD1222 COVID-19 vaccine. General study points: Targeting of unmutated variant regions was reportedly seen in nearly half of spike-specific TCRs.

Source: peripheral blood, taken 28 days after the second dose of the MenACWY control vaccine. The clonotype was recovered from an adult who received the MenACWY meningococcal vaccine as a control.

The CDR3 region has the DNA TGTGCCAGCAGCTTAATCGGCAATAACTACTACAATGAGCAGTTCTTC. Its translation: CASSLIGNNYYNEQFF. The genes are TRBV7-3 and TRBJ2-1; D is unresolved. The germline V gene encodes CDR1 SGHTA and CDR2 FQGTGA. V was shortened by 1 base and J by 3 bases, with 13 bases between the two germline ends. The CDR3 spans 16 residues.